These T cell receptor beta chains were read from a single sample in a study of blood T cell repertoires in COVID-19. Here immunoSEQ multiplex PCR was the method, and the copy in TCRdb shows in-frame clones only, minus some. This sample carries over 200,000 clones, approximately 88% of them seen once, and the ten largest clones take about 4%. Source material: PBMCs or T cells enriched from blood (not recorded which). The receptors come from a woman in her 30s who had been exposed to COVID-19. Both conserved end residues are part of each CDR3. The order of the fields is V gene, D gene, clone size, J gene, CDR3 protein, CDR3 DNA. The D gene is left open where the match is weak. The size entry is marked missing in some rows and otherwise reads once, few, many or a size class.

>TRBV19|-|-|TRBJ2-5
CASSIDGGLVKTQYF
TGTGCCAGTAGTATAGATGGGGGACTCGTGAAGACCCAGTACTTC
>TRBV7-2|-|-|TRBJ1-5
CASSFELSNQPQHF
TGTGCCAGCAGCTTTGAACTTAGCAATCAGCCCCAGCATTTT
>TRBV19|-|-|TRBJ1-1
CASSIIQGRPSGAFF
TGTGCCAGTAGTATAATACAGGGACGGCCCAGTGGAGCTTTCTTT
>TRBV3-1/TRBV3-2|TRBD1|-|TRBJ1-1
CASSLKSASFPGQGLNTEAFF
TGTGCCAGCAGCCTAAAATCTGCATCATTTCCGGGACAGGGTTTGAACACTGAAGCTTTCTTT
>TRBV19|TRBD1|-|TRBJ1-1
CASSPRTGRIMNTEAFF
TGTGCCAGTAGTCCACGGACAGGGAGAATTATGAACACTGAAGCTTTCTTT
>TRBV9|-|-|TRBJ1-5
CASSVGPYSNQPQHF
TGTGCCAGCAGCGTAGGGCCTTATAGCAATCAGCCCCAGCATTTT
>TRBV4-1|-|once|TRBJ2-1
CASSQGRAGSQFF
TGCGCCAGCAGCCAAGGGAGGGCGGGGTCGCAGTTCTTC
>TRBV10-2|TRBD1|-|TRBJ2-7
CASRESGTGPYEQYF
TGCGCCAGCAGGGAATCCGGGACAGGGCCCTACGAGCAGTACTTC
>TRBV27|TRBD2|-|TRBJ2-2
CASTFSTGLADTGELFF
TGTGCCAGCACTTTCTCGACGGGACTAGCGGACACCGGGGAGCTGTTTTTT
>TRBV6-5|-|-|TRBJ1-1
CASKRYTEAFF
TGTGCCAGCAAGAGATACACTGAAGCTTTCTTT
>TRBV18|-|few|TRBJ1-2
CASSVQELYGYTF
TGTGCCAGCTCAGTACAGGAGCTCTATGGCTACACCTTC
>TRBV5-6|TRBD1|once|TRBJ1-1
CASRWTGPLNTEAFF
TGTGCCAGCAGATGGACAGGTCCGCTGAACACTGAAGCTTTCTTT
>TRBV5-4|TRBD1|once|TRBJ2-3
CATTGTGATTDTQYF
TGTGCCACCACCGGAACAGGGGCCACCACAGATACGCAGTATTTT
>TRBV12-3/TRBV12-4|-|-|TRBJ1-1
CASSPSNTEAFF
TGTGCCAGCAGTCCTTCGAACACTGAAGCTTTCTTT
>TRBV2|-|-|TRBJ1-2
CASSEEVAYGYTF
TGTGCCAGCAGTGAAGAAGTGGCCTATGGCTACACCTTC
>TRBV3-1/TRBV3-2|-|-|TRBJ1-3
CASSPTPRSLFRGNTIYF
TGTGCCAGCAGCCCCACCCCCAGGTCCCTATTCCGTGGAAACACCATATATTTT
>TRBV21-1|-|-|TRBJ1-2
CASSTDSHSEANYGYTF
TGTGCCAGCAGCACCGACAGCCACTCTGAAGCTAACTATGGCTACACCTTC
>TRBV4-1|TRBD1|-|TRBJ1-4
CASSQPRSGTGNEKLFF
TGCGCCAGCAGCCAGCCGAGGTCCGGGACAGGGAACGAAAAACTGTTTTTT
>TRBV6-5|-|-|TRBJ1-3
CASSYSTGMGNTIYF
TGTGCCAGCAGTTACTCTACAGGGATGGGGAACACCATATATTTT
>TRBV30|-|-|TRBJ2-1
CASRLYTHSYNEQFF
TGTGCCTCCCGACTGTACACACACTCCTACAATGAGCAGTTCTTC
>TRBV2|-|-|TRBJ1-4
CASSPDRPNEKLFF
TGTGCCAGCAGTCCAGACAGGCCGAATGAAAAACTGTTTTTT
>TRBV24-1|TRBD2|-|TRBJ2-1
CATSGVAGGPYNEQFF
TGTGCCACCAGTGGGGTAGCGGGAGGGCCATACAATGAGCAGTTCTTC
>TRBV30|-|-|TRBJ2-2
CAWSHRGAGELFF
TGTGCCTGGAGCCATAGGGGCGCCGGGGAGCTGTTTTTT
>TRBV28|TRBD1|-|TRBJ2-7
CASTPLGQPFSYEQYF
TGTGCCAGCACCCCCTTGGGACAGCCCTTCTCCTACGAGCAGTACTTC
>TRBV13|TRBD1|-|TRBJ1-1
CASSVFWGKRQGHTEAFF
TGTGCCAGCAGCGTTTTCTGGGGCAAAAGACAGGGTCACACTGAAGCTTTCTTT
>TRBV5-1|-|-|TRBJ2-1
CASSRGLGLGFNEQFF
TGCGCCAGCAGCAGGGGACTCGGACTGGGGTTCAATGAGCAGTTCTTC
>TRBV2|TRBD1|-|TRBJ2-3
CASRTGYTDTQYF
TGTGCCAGCAGGACAGGGTACACAGATACGCAGTATTTT
>TRBV7-9|TRBD2|-|TRBJ2-5
CASSLALASGTQETQYF
TGTGCCAGCAGCTTAGCATTGGCTAGCGGAACCCAAGAGACCCAGTACTTC
>TRBV19|-|-|TRBJ1-2
CASSITGNYGYTF
TGTGCCAGTAGTATTACAGGCAACTATGGCTACACCTTC
>TRBV14|TRBD2|-|TRBJ2-1
CASSPGLAGAYTYNEQFF
TGTGCCAGCAGCCCAGGACTAGCGGGAGCGTATACCTACAATGAGCAGTTCTTC
>TRBV10-2|-|-|TRBJ2-7
CASSGTLRTEKYEQYF
TGCGCCAGCAGTGGGACTCTAAGGACTGAGAAGTACGAGCAGTACTTC
>TRBV5-5|-|once|TRBJ1-2
CASSRRGTVDAF
TGTGCCAGCAGCAGACGCGGGACGGTTGACGCCTTC
>TRBV5-4|TRBD1|few|TRBJ2-7
CASSLGQGRNEQYF
TGTGCCAGCAGCTTGGGACAGGGGAGGAACGAGCAGTACTTC
>TRBV2|-|many|TRBJ2-5
CASSELGLGGQETQYF
TGTGCCAGCAGTGAATTAGGCCTCGGAGGTCAAGAGACCCAGTACTTC
>TRBV30|-|-|TRBJ1-1
CAWSTQFEAFF
TGTGCCTGGAGCACACAATTTGAAGCTTTCTTT
>TRBV5-4|-|-|TRBJ1-4
CASGEQGPNEKLFF
TGTGCCAGCGGAGAACAGGGTCCGAATGAAAAACTGTTTTTT
>TRBV6-5|TRBD1|-|TRBJ1-5
CASSRQGGQPQHF
TGTGCCAGCAGTAGACAGGGTGGGCAGCCCCAGCATTTT